Shown below are 30 T cell receptor beta chains from a single sample sequenced in a study of T cells in Graves' hyperthyroidism and ophthalmopathy (dated by TCRdb to the late 2010s). The library was built by means of multiplex PCR. The reads were generated on an Illumina HiSeq 2000. The TCR beta CDR3 regions were amplified from the RNA transcripts. A first-round RT-PCR of the TCR CDR3 used the HTBI primer set with the Qiagen OneStep RT-PCR kit. The public reads were quality trimmed at Q25 with fastp and then assembled into clones with MiXCR by TCRdb, keeping productive beta chains. Here each entry gathers all rows of one CDR3 protein and keeps the most common genes and DNA. This sample comprises roughly 56,000 distinct CDR3 sequences, 49% of them detected only once. Around 11% of the sample is taken by the ten largest. The sequenced material came from blood. These receptors were taken from a woman aged 30 to 39 with Graves' ophthalmopathy.

As for this clonotype: The junction differs from germline at one of its ends, possibly a read error. The rearrangement joins TRBV29-1 to TRBJ2-3, with D perhaps matching TRBD1 or TRBD2 (5 bases each). Germline V CDR1 and CDR2: SQVTM, ANQGSEA. This CDR3 has 14 residues. The CDR3 bases are TGCCGCGTTCCCAGGGCCAGAGGGGCAGATACGCAGTATTTT. Translation: CRVPRARGADTQYF.

V usage is TRBV10-1 and J usage is TRBJ2-3, with 10 positions matching TRBD2. The V segment lost 7 bases and the J segment 4 bases; nucleotides outside the gene matches: 14. This CDR3 contains 17 residues. Germline values: CDR1 WNHNN, CDR2 SYGVQD (reference sequence). The CDR3 spells CASKWTSGRASADTQYF. CDR3 in DNA: TGCGCCAGCAAATGGACCAGCGGGAGGGCTAGCGCAGATACGCAGTATTTT.

This clonotype was seen at least ten times. This chain uses TRBV3-1 with TRBJ1-2, with TRBD1 identical over 7 bases. Trimming at V came to 5 bases and at J to 6 bases, leaving 3 bases not matched to a gene. The CDR3 is made up of 12 amino acids. Per germline, CDR1 LGHDT and CDR2 YNNKEL (reference sequence). CDR3 sequence: CASSRGLNGYTF. The CDR3 nucleotides read TGTGCCAGCAGCAGGGGGCTTAATGGCTACACCTTC. Combining the CDR3 with reference TRBV3-1 and TRBJ1-2 gives the whole variable domain DTAVSQTPKYLVTQMGNDKSIKCEQNLGHDTMYWYKQDSKKFLKIMFSYNNKELIINETVPNRFSPKSPDKAHLNLHINSLELGDSAVYFCASSRGLNGYTFGSGTRLTVV.

The V gene is TRBV7-2, the J gene TRBJ2-5; TRBD1 agrees at 9 bases. CDR3 length: 14 amino acids. Trimming cost V 5 bases and J 9 bases; bases outside gene matches: 10. CDR1 SGHTA and CDR2 FQGNSA come from the germline V gene. In nucleotides, the CDR3 is TGTGCCAGCAGCAAAGACAGGGGGAATCAGCCCCAGTACTTC. This encodes CASSKDRGNQPQYF.

This clonotype appeared a few times. V and J are TRBV4-2 and TRBJ2-1; 7 bases match TRBD2. V gave up 8 bases and J gave up 3 bases; unmatched junction bases: 7. Germline-derived CDR1 and CDR2 are LGHNA and YNFKEQ. CDR3 size: 14 residues. The CDR3 sequence is CASSPWTSYNEQFF. CDR3 DNA: TGTGCCAGCTCACCATGGACTAGCTACAATGAGCAGTTCTTC.

The chain carries TRBV7-3 and TRBJ2-7, with 9 positions matching TRBD1. CDR3 size: 15 residues. CDR1 and CDR2 (germline): SGHTA, FQGTGA. V shed 4 bases and J 3 bases; nucleotides not matched to a gene: 7. CDR3 DNA: TGTGCCAGCAGCTCGGGACAGGGTAGGTACTACGAGCAGTACTTC. This sequence encodes CASSSGQGRYYEQYF. Drawing the rest from reference TRBV7-3 and TRBJ2-7, the complete variable domain is GAGVSQTPSNKVTEKGKYVELRCDPISGHTALYWYRQSLGQGPEFLIYFQGTGAADDSGLPNDRFFAVRPEGSVSTLKIQRTERGDSAVYLCASSSGQGRYYEQYFGPGTRLTVT.

At least ten counts were recorded for this clonotype. The rearrangement joins TRBV3-1 to TRBJ1-6; 9 bases are a match to TRBD1. Germline V gene data show CDR1 as LGHDT and CDR2 as YNNKEL (reference sequence). V was clipped by 4 bases and J by 7 bases; unmatched bases: 5. The CDR3 is made up of 15 amino acids. The CDR3 DNA reads as TGTGCCAGCAGCCGCGGGACAGGGTCGAATTCACCCCTCCACTTT. It translates to CASSRGTGSNSPLHF.

This clonotype was seen many times. The chain combines TRBV6-5 with TRBJ2-7, with D hard to call. Trimming removed 2 bases from V and 5 bases from J, with 7 bases in between. The CDR3 contains 12 residues. CDR1 and CDR2 (germline): MNHEY, SVGAGI. The CDR3 protein is CASSYKGNEQYF. The CDR3 DNA reads as TGTGCCAGCAGTTACAAGGGAAACGAGCAGTACTTC.

As for this clonotype: At one of its ends the junction is not consistent with the germline gene, which may arise from a read error. In nucleotides, the CDR3 is TGTGCCGGCAGCTTAAATAGCAATCAGCCCCAGCACTTT. It encodes CAGSLNSNQPQHF. V usage is TRBV7-3 and J usage is TRBJ1-5; D not resolved. The CDR3 length is 13 residues. Germline V gene data show CDR1 as SGHTA and CDR2 as FQGTGA. Together with reference TRBV7-3 and TRBJ1-5, the CDR3 gives the full variable domain: GAGVSQTPSNKVTEKGKYVELRCDPISGHTALYWYRQSLGQGPEFLIYFQGTGAADDSGLPNDRFFAVRPEGSVSTLKIQRTERGDSAVYLCAGSLNSNQPQHFGDGTRLSIL.

As for this clonotype: This may arise from a read error, as a much more abundant clone is one base away. For the CDR3, the DNA is TGTGCCAGCAGTTGGAGGCAGGCAGCTCAGCCCCAGCATTTT. Its protein product is CASSWRQAAQPQHF. The genes are TRBV7-9 and TRBJ1-5; no firm D call. The CDR3 consists of 14 residues. V lost 6 bases to trimming and J lost 6 bases, with 15 bases between them. Per the germline V gene, CDR1 is SEHNR and CDR2 is FQNEAQ (reference sequence).

This rearrangement joins TRBV27 to TRBJ1-5; D perhaps matches TRBD1 (6 bases). Germline-derived CDR1 and CDR2 are MNHEY and SMNVEV (reference sequence). There are 16 residues in the CDR3. Deletions cut 6 bases from V and 2 bases from J, with 17 bases between. CDR3 DNA: TGTGCCAGCAGCCGTAACGGGGGCAGGGGCAATCAGCCCCAGCATTTT. It specifies CASSRNGGRGNQPQHF.

This clonotype was detected many times. The CDR3 nucleotides are TGTGCCAGCCGGCTCGGAAGTAGCAATCAGCCCCAGCATTTT. It codes for CASRLGSSNQPQHF. The chain is built from TRBV2 and TRBJ1-5; D call uncertain. The CDR3 is 14 residues long. Trimming removed 8 bases at V and 0 bases at J, with 11 bases between. The germline gives CDR1 SNHLY, CDR2 FYNNEI.

This clonotype was counted at least ten times. The chain carries TRBV12-5 and TRBJ2-2; no clear D gene. Germline CDR1 LGHNT, CDR2 FRNRAP. There are 16 residues in the CDR3. V lost 6 bases, J lost 0 bases, and 14 bases lay in between. CDR3 nucleotide sequence: TGTGCTAGTGGCTTCCTCGTGGGGACGAACACCGGGGAGCTGTTTTTT. Its translation: CASGFLVGTNTGELFF.

As concerns this clonotype: A junction end diverges from the germline sequence, so it may reflect a read error. The chain uses TRBV10-2 and TRBJ2-2, with unresolved D. In germline, CDR1 is WSHSY, CDR2 SAAADI. The CDR3 loop spans 13 amino acids. In nucleotides, the CDR3 is TGCGCCAGCAGTGAGCAAGCCACCTGGGAGCTGTTTTTT. Translating it yields CASSEQATWELFF.

The table lists this clonotype with many counts. The rearrangement uses TRBV12-3 or TRBV12-4 and TRBJ2-2, with 9 bases fitting TRBD2. The CDR3 sequence is 15 residues long. V lost 6 bases, J lost 7 bases, and 9 bases stayed unmatched. CDR3 in amino acids: CASRDSGSFGGELFF. DNA for the CDR3: TGTGCCAGCAGGGATAGCGGGAGTTTTGGCGGGGAGCTGTTTTTT.

On this clonotype: A much larger clone differs by one base, so this may be a read error. The V call is TRBV9, the J call TRBJ1-1; possibly TRBD1 for D (5 bases). The CDR3 sequence is 12 residues long. Germline assignment: CDR1 SGDLS and CDR2 YYNGEE. Here the CDR3 reads CASSRQNTEALF. DNA of the CDR3: TGTGCCAGCAGCCGACAGAACACTGAAGCTCTCTTT.

The V gene is TRBV30, the J gene TRBJ2-3; D uncertain. Trimming pared 3 bases from V and 3 bases from J, leaving 19 bases between. The CDR3 is made up of 16 amino acids. Germline assignment: CDR1 GTSNPN and CDR2 SVGIG (reference sequence). DNA for the CDR3: TGTGCCTGGAGCGCTTTGGAAGCCACAGCTACAGATACGCAGTATTTT. The encoded protein is CAWSALEATATDTQYF. The whole variable domain, filled in from reference TRBV30 and TRBJ2-3, reads SQTIHQWPATLVQPVGSPLSLECTVEGTSNPNLYWYRQAAGRGLQLLFYSVGIGQISSEVPQNLSASRPQDRQFILSSKKLLLSDSGFYLCAWSALEATATDTQYFGPGTRLTVL.

Concerning this clonotype: The junction departs from germline at one end; a sequencing error may be responsible. This chain connects TRBV19 to TRBJ1-3, with D uncertain. There are 13 residues in the CDR3. In germline, CDR1 is LNHDA, CDR2 SQIVND (reference sequence). The CDR3 sequence is CTSRVLGGNTIYF. Written as DNA, the CDR3 is TGTACCAGTAGAGTCCTAGGGGGAAACACCATATATTTT.

Concerning this clonotype itself: A read error is possible here, since a much larger clone lies one base away. V is TRBV6-6 and J is TRBJ2-2; D may be TRBD1 or TRBD2 (6 bases each). This CDR3 is built from 15 residues. Germline V gene lookup returns CDR1 MNHNY and CDR2 SVGAGI (reference sequence). CDR3 region: CASRPGTRDTGELLF. CDR3 bases: TGTGCCAGCAGACCCGGGACTCGGGACACCGGGGAGCTGCTTTTT.

As regards this clonotype: The junction differs from germline at one of its ends, possibly a read error. This sequence joins TRBV19 and TRBJ2-7; possibly TRBD1 for D (6 bases). The CDR3 consists of 15 residues. CDR1 and CDR2 (germline): LNHDA, SQIVND (reference sequence). This CDR3 is CASSNPGHKTYEQYF. CDR3 bases: TGTGCCAGTAGCAATCCGGGACATAAGACCTACGAACAGTACTTC.

This sequence joins TRBV2 and TRBJ2-3, with TRBD1 matching over 10 bases. The germline V gene has CDR1 SNHLY and CDR2 FYNNEI. This CDR3 has 15 residues. The V and J ends lost 6 bases and 2 bases, in that order; junction bases with no gene match: 5. DNA for the CDR3: TGTGCCAGCAGGCGGACAGGGGGTAACACAGATACGCAGTATTTT. As protein: CASRRTGGNTDTQYF.

At least ten counts were recorded for this clonotype. The chain is built from TRBV3-1 and TRBJ1-1; D might be TRBD1 (6 bases). The V and J ends lost 5 bases and 3 bases respectively, with 10 bases between them. CDR1 and CDR2 from the germline V gene are LGHDT and YNNKEL (reference sequence). The CDR3 covers 13 residues. The CDR3 loop reads CASSTRQDTEAFF. In nucleotides, the CDR3 is TGTGCCAGCAGCACGAGACAGGACACTGAAGCTTTCTTT. Looking up the rest from reference TRBV3-1 and TRBJ1-1 gives the full variable domain: DTAVSQTPKYLVTQMGNDKSIKCEQNLGHDTMYWYKQDSKKFLKIMFSYNNKELIINETVPNRFSPKSPDKAHLNLHINSLELGDSAVYFCASSTRQDTEAFFGQGTRLTVV.

The V gene is TRBV15, the J gene TRBJ2-4, with D possibly TRBD2 on 5 matching bases. Trimming removed 3 bases at V and 7 bases at J, with 16 bases between. Looked up from germline, CDR1 is LNHNV and CDR2 is YYDKDF (reference sequence). CDR3 size: 15 residues. The CDR3, as DNA: TGTGCCACCAGCAGCGTAGGAGCGGATGAGAACATTCAGTACTTC. Its translation: CATSSVGADENIQYF. Together with reference TRBV15 and TRBJ2-4, the CDR3 gives the full variable domain: DAMVIQNPRYQVTQFGKPVTLSCSQTLNHNVMYWYQQKSSQAPKLLFHYYDKDFNNEADTPDNFQSRRPNTSFCFLDIRSPGLGDTAMYLCATSSVGADENIQYFGAGTRLSVL.

This clonotype was counted ten times or more. This clone may be a read error of a much larger clone one base away. The rearrangement joins TRBV20-1 to TRBJ2-7; D may be TRBD2 (5 bases). Germline V lookup: CDR1 DFQATT, CDR2 SNEGSKA (reference sequence). CDR3 length: 12 residues. The DNA of the CDR3 is TGCGGTGCAACGGACTTCTCCTACGAGCAGTACTTC. This gives the protein CGATDFSYEQYF.

This clonotype was recorded only once. This chain uses TRBV29-1 with TRBJ2-7, with 9 bases aligning to TRBD1. The CDR3 covers 13 residues. In germline, CDR1 is SQVTM, CDR2 ANQGSEA. CDR3 in DNA: TGCAGTACCACCGGGACAGGGCCCTACGAGCAGTACTTC. Protein sequence: CSTTGTGPYEQYF.

For this clonotype: A much larger clone lies a single base off, so this may be a read error. The chain employs TRBV3-1 and TRBJ1-4; D is uncertain. Germline V gene sequence: CDR1 LGHDT, CDR2 YNNKEL (reference sequence). This CDR3 comprises 14 residues. The CDR3 sequence: CASSQEGTERKLVF. CDR3 nucleotides: TGTGCCAGCAGCCAAGAGGGTACGGAAAGAAAACTGGTTTTT.

This clonotype was seen repeatedly, ten times or more. This may be a read error, as it is one base from a much larger clone. CDR3 residues: CAIRTSRDYNEQFF. CDR3 sequence (DNA): TGTGCCATCAGGACCTCCCGGGACTACAATGAGCAGTTCTTC. The chain has TRBV10-3 and TRBJ2-1, with D tentatively TRBD2 (5 bases). This CDR3 contains 14 residues. CDR1 is ENHRY, CDR2 SYGVKD, per germline. Trimming pared 6 bases from V and 3 bases from J, leaving 12 bases between.

This clonotype was observed at least ten times. The gene calls are TRBV20-1 and TRBJ2-1; 9 nucleotides agree with TRBD2. The V gene end was trimmed by 5 bases and the J gene end by 0 bases; junction bases not matched to a gene: 5. The CDR3 has 15 residues. Germline CDR1 DFQATT, CDR2 SNEGSKA (reference sequence). The CDR3 coding sequence is TGCAGTGCTTTAGCGGGAGATAGCTCCTACAATGAGCAGTTCTTC. Its protein product is CSALAGDSSYNEQFF.

The chain combines TRBV20-1 with TRBJ2-7; 7 bases line up with TRBD1. J was trimmed by 2 bases and V by 6 bases; bases with no gene match: 16. The CDR3 covers 16 residues. Germline loops: CDR1 DFQATT, CDR2 SNEGSKA (reference sequence). The CDR3 sequence is CSAANLPGQAPYEQYF. DNA for the CDR3: TGCAGTGCCGCTAATCTCCCAGGACAGGCTCCCTACGAGCAGTACTTC.

This chain joins TRBV5-4 and TRBJ2-2, with 12 bases that match TRBD2. This CDR3 contains 17 residues. Trimming took 0 bases from V and 5 from J; bases not matched to a gene: 5. Germline CDR1 and CDR2: SGHNT and YYREEE (reference sequence). CDR3: CASSLELAGGQTGELFF. The CDR3 DNA reads TGTGCCAGCAGCTTGGAACTAGCGGGAGGTCAGACCGGGGAGCTGTTTTTT.